The next 22 T cell receptor beta chains were all read from a single sample in a study of blood T cell repertoires in COVID-19. Profiling relied on immunoSEQ multiplex PCR, and the TCRdb table lists in-frame clones only, not all of them. This table holds 200,000 to 300,000 clones, almost 90% found once. The sequencing sample was made of peripheral blood. These receptors all come from an elderly man with acute or convalescent COVID-19.

The chain links TRBV19 to TRBJ1-3, with 9 bases aligning to TRBD1. After removal of 6 bases from V and 1 base from J, the junction contained 10 bases not matched to a gene. The CDR3 is 17 residues long. The V gene's germline CDR1 is LNHDA and CDR2 SQIVND (reference sequence). The CDR3 is CASSRDRERVSGNTIYF. In DNA form, the CDR3 reads TGTGCCAGTAGCAGGGACAGGGAACGTGTGTCTGGAAACACCATATATTTT.

This chain joins TRBV7-2 and TRBJ1-4; D perhaps matches TRBD1 (6 bases). The germline gives CDR1 SGHTA, CDR2 FQGNSA. V shed 3 bases and J shed 7 bases, with 12 bases lying between them. The CDR3 totals 14 residues. DNA for the CDR3: TGTGCCAGCAGCTTCAAAGGGGGAAGTGAAAAACTGTTTTTT. Translation: CASSFKGGSEKLFF.

The chain employs TRBV9 and TRBJ2-7; 9 bases align to TRBD1. Trimming took 0 bases from V and 3 from J; bases not matched to a gene: 4. The CDR3 extends over 15 amino acids. Germline V gene lookup returns CDR1 SGDLS and CDR2 YYNGEE. The CDR3 sequence: CASSVGTGAGYEQYF. In DNA form, the CDR3 reads TGTGCCAGCAGCGTAGGGACAGGGGCTGGCTACGAGCAGTACTTC.

The chain combines TRBV28 with TRBJ1-5; no firm D call. The CDR3 sequence is 13 residues long. CDR1 is MDHEN, CDR2 SYDVKM, per germline. With 7 bases removed from V and 0 bases from J, the gap between germline ends came to 7 bases. The CDR3 sequence is CASTWLSNQPQHF. The CDR3 DNA is TGTGCCAGCACTTGGCTTAGCAATCAGCCCCAGCATTTT.

The CDR3 nucleotides read TGTGCCAGTAGTCCCCAGGGGGGCCGTTACACCATATATTTT. Its protein is CASSPQGGRYTIYF. The V and J genes are TRBV19 and TRBJ1-3, with 7 nucleotides matching TRBD1. The CDR3 extends over 14 amino acids. The junction had 9 bases not matched to a gene; V was cut back by 5 bases and J by 8 bases. CDR1 is LNHDA, CDR2 SQIVND, per germline (reference sequence).

CDR3 in DNA: TGTGCCAGCAGCAGGGGACACCGTAGCAATCAGCCCCAGCATTTT. Amino acids: CASSRGHRSNQPQHF. The rearrangement joins TRBV6-5 to TRBJ1-5; D is perhaps TRBD1 (6 bases). This CDR3 contains 15 residues. Germline V gene lookup returns CDR1 MNHEY and CDR2 SVGAGI. Trimming left V 6 bases short and J 0 bases short, with 12 bases between.

This clone has a handful of counts. The chain carries TRBV5-4 and TRBJ1-2, with 7 nucleotides matching TRBD1. Trimming cost V 1 base and J 3 bases; bases outside gene matches: 6. Germline V gene lookup returns CDR1 SGHNT and CDR2 YYREEE (reference sequence). The CDR3 spans 15 residues. The CDR3 spells CASSLKSTGDYGYTF. CDR3 bases: TGTGCCAGCAGCTTGAAGAGTACAGGGGACTATGGCTACACCTTC.

This clone was observed a handful of times. This chain connects TRBV30 to TRBJ1-3, with D tentatively TRBD1 (5 bases). The CDR3 contains 15 residues. CDR1 is GTSNPN, CDR2 SVGIG, per germline (reference sequence). CDR3 in amino acids: CAPGLGIHSGNTIYF. In DNA, the CDR3 is TGTGCTCCAGGGTTAGGGATCCACTCTGGAAACACCATATATTTT. Complete variable domain (other parts from reference TRBV30 and TRBJ1-3): SQTIHQWPATLVQPVGSPLSLECTVEGTSNPNLYWYRQAAGRGLQLLFYSVGIGQISSEVPQNLSASRPQDRQFILSSKKLLLSDSGFYLCAPGLGIHSGNTIYFGEGSWLTVV.

This clone was picked up one time. The rearrangement links TRBV12-3 or TRBV12-4 to TRBJ2-7; D not resolved. The length of the CDR3 is 13 residues. With 2 bases removed from V and 3 bases from J, the gap between germline ends came to 8 bases. This CDR3 is CASSLRSSYEQYF. The DNA for the CDR3 is TGTGCCAGCAGTTTACGTTCCAGCTACGAGCAGTACTTC.

This clone was seen only once. The chain joins TRBV29-1 to TRBJ1-5; weak D call: TRBD1 (5 bases). Germline CDR1 SQVTM, CDR2 ANQGSEA. The CDR3 spans 13 residues. The V end was cut by 0 bases, the J end by 6 bases, with 9 bases between. CDR3 DNA: TGCAGCGTTGAAGATCAGGGTGGTCAGCCCCAGCATTTT. Amino acid sequence: CSVEDQGGQPQHF.

This clone has more than one count but fewer than ten. This chain uses TRBV28 with TRBJ2-7; the match to TRBD1 covers 10 bases. Trimming took 6 bases from V and 3 from J; bases not matched to a gene: 5. The length of the CDR3 is 14 residues. Germline V gives CDR1 MDHEN, CDR2 SYDVKM. CDR3 protein: CASRMDRGNYEQYF. CDR3 sequence (DNA): TGTGCCAGCAGAATGGACAGGGGGAACTACGAGCAGTACTTC.

A single count supports this clone. This chain joins TRBV9 and TRBJ2-7; D perhaps matches TRBD1 (5 bases). The V end lost 0 bases, the J end lost 0 bases, and 7 bases lay between the germline ends. Per germline, CDR1 SGDLS and CDR2 YYNGEE. The CDR3 totals 14 residues. Written as DNA, the CDR3 is TGTGCCAGCAGCGTAGATCAGGGCTCCTACGAGCAGTACTTC. Amino acids: CASSVDQGSYEQYF.

For the CDR3, the DNA is TGTGCCAGCAGCTCCAGACTAGCGGGACTCAACAATGAGCAGTTCTTC. As protein: CASSSRLAGLNNEQFF. The V gene is TRBV7-3, the J gene TRBJ2-1; TRBD2 matches 11 bases. Trimming removed 4 bases from V and 5 bases from J; junction bases left unmatched: 7. Germline V gene lookup returns CDR1 SGHTA and CDR2 FQGTGA. The length of the CDR3 is 16 residues. The full variable domain, in which reference TRBV7-3 and TRBJ2-1 provide the parts outside the CDR3, is GAGVSQTPSNKVTEKGKYVELRCDPISGHTALYWYRQSLGQGPEFLIYFQGTGAADDSGLPNDRFFAVRPEGSVSTLKIQRTERGDSAVYLCASSSRLAGLNNEQFFGPGTRLTVL.

The chain is built from TRBV10-3 and TRBJ2-7; maybe TRBD1 (7 bases). The CDR3 spans 14 residues. The germline V gene encodes CDR1 ENHRY and CDR2 SYGVKD. The V end lost 11 bases, the J end lost 0 bases, and 17 bases lay between the germline ends. The CDR3: CAVGQGGSSYEQYF. As DNA, the CDR3 is TGTGCCGTAGGGCAGGGGGGAAGCTCCTACGAGCAGTACTTC.

V is TRBV29-1 and J is TRBJ1-2; 9 bases line up with TRBD1. The CDR3 contains 13 residues. Germline CDR1 and CDR2: SQVTM and ANQGSEA. With V trimmed by 7 bases and J by 4 bases, 7 bases remained unmatched. CDR3 DNA: TGCAGCGGTAAGGACAGGGGCGGCTATGGCTACACCTTC. Amino acid sequence: CSGKDRGGYGYTF.

The CDR3 DNA reads TGCGCCAGCAGCTTGGTACAGGGCGAGGGGGACACTGAAGCTTTCTTT. The encoded protein is CASSLVQGEGDTEAFF. The V gene is TRBV5-1, the J gene TRBJ1-1, with a possible D match to TRBD1 (6 bases). Germline-derived CDR1 and CDR2 are SGHRS and YFSETQ. This CDR3 is built from 16 residues. V was clipped by 0 bases and J by 3 bases, with 15 bases between them.

The rearrangement links TRBV14 to TRBJ2-5, with 7 positions matching TRBD1. Looked up from germline, CDR1 is SGHDN and CDR2 is FVKESK. Trimming took 6 bases from V and 0 from J; bases not matched to a gene: 10. There are 16 residues in the CDR3. The CDR3 reads CASSRGQVQYQETQYF. DNA for the CDR3: TGTGCCAGCAGTCGCGGACAGGTCCAGTACCAAGAGACCCAGTACTTC. The full variable domain, rest sourced from reference TRBV14 and TRBJ2-5, is EAGVTQFPSHSVIEKGQTVTLRCDPISGHDNLYWYRRVMGKEIKFLLHFVKESKQDESGMPNNRFLAERTGGTYSTLKVQPAELEDSGVYFCASSRGQVQYQETQYFGPGTRLLVL.

The chain couples TRBV7-9 to TRBJ2-2; D possibly corresponds to TRBD1 (5 bases). CDR3 length equals 17 residues. Trimming stripped 2 bases from V and 4 bases from J, with 17 bases between. Looked up from germline, CDR1 is SEHNR and CDR2 is FQNEAQ (reference sequence). The CDR3 protein is CASSLPMDTSGTGELFF. CDR3 bases: TGTGCCAGCAGCTTACCGATGGACACCTCGGGCACCGGGGAGCTGTTTTTT.

The chain combines TRBV6-2 or TRBV6-3 with TRBJ2-5, with 11 bases that match TRBD1. V gave up 5 bases and J gave up 0 bases; unmatched junction bases: 11. Germline CDR1 is MNHEY and CDR2 is SVGEGT. This CDR3 spans 18 amino acids. DNA of the CDR3: TGTGCCAGCAGTCCCGGACAGGGGGCTCTGAACTACCAAGAGACCCAGTACTTC. Its translation is CASSPGQGALNYQETQYF.

The chain joins TRBV7-9 to TRBJ2-7; TRBD1 is a possible D gene (5 bases). The length of the CDR3 is 12 residues. The V and J ends lost 2 bases and 3 bases respectively, with 5 bases between them. The germline CDR1 and CDR2 sequences are SEHNR and FQNEAQ (reference sequence). In DNA form, the CDR3 reads TGTGCCAGCAGCTTAACAGGCTACGAGCAGTACTTC. The encoded protein is CASSLTGYEQYF.

This clone was seen once. The rearrangement links TRBV5-5 to TRBJ2-1; possible D gene TRBD2, 5 bases. In germline, CDR1 is SGHKS, CDR2 YYEKEE (reference sequence). Trimming took 4 bases from V and 0 from J, leaving 8 bases between them. The CDR3 runs to 14 residues. CDR3 sequence (DNA): TGTGCCAGCAGCCTCCGGGACTCCTACAATGAGCAGTTCTTC. Its translation is CASSLRDSYNEQFF. The full variable domain, in which reference TRBV5-5 and TRBJ2-1 provide the parts outside the CDR3, is DAGVTQSPTHLIKTRGQQVTLRCSPISGHKSVSWYQQVLGQGPQFIFQYYEKEERGRGNFPDRFSARQFPNYSSELNVNALLLGDSALYLCASSLRDSYNEQFFGPGTRLTVL.

The J gene is TRBJ2-3, the V gene TRBV7-2; 7 nucleotides align to TRBD1. The CDR3 consists of 15 residues. V lost 5 bases to trimming and J lost 1 base; unmatched junction nucleotides: 6. Germline lookup yields CDR1 SGHTA and CDR2 FQGNSA. Written as DNA, the CDR3 is TGTGCCAGCAGCACTCACAGGGGCCGCACAGATACGCAGTATTTT. Amino acid sequence: CASSTHRGRTDTQYF.